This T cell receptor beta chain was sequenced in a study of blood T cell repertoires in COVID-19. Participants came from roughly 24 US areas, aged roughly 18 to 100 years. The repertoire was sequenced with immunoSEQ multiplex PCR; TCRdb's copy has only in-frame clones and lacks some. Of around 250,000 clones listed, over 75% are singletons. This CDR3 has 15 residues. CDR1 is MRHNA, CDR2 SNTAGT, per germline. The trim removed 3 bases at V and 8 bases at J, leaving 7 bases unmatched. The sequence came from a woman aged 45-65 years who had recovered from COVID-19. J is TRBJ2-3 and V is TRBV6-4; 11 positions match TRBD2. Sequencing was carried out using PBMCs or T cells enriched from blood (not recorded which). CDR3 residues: CASSETSGRGGTQYF. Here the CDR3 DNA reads TGTGCCAGCAGTGAAACTAGCGGGAGAGGGGGTACGCAGTATTTT.